A single sample gave rise to the 25 T cell receptor beta chains below, sequenced in a study of CD8 T cells in ankylosing spondylitis. Whole-study results and caveats: Seemingly characteristic of ankylosing spondylitis blood was a TCR beta motif consisting of 7 or 8 highly homologous variants.

TCRdb re-called the 5' RACE reads with MiXCR, one entry per CDR3 protein. The sample includes around 440,000 distinct CDR3 sequences, 15% to 20% of them seen just once. Their specific antigens are unknown. Input material: blood, either unsorted or a sorted T cell fraction (not recorded which). Every receptor here comes from a male donor with ankylosing spondylitis.

The chain links TRBV21-1 to TRBJ2-7; TRBD1, the table's D call, was not compared with the DNA. TRBV21-1 is annotated as a pseudogene. The CDR3 is 15 residues long. CDR3 DNA sequence: TGTGCCAGCAGCAAAGTTGGGACCGCGCCCCACGAGCAGTACTTC. Amino acid sequence: CASSKVGTAPHEQYF.

CDR3 loop: CASSPPLDYSEQFF. The CDR3 coding sequence is TGTGCCAGCAGCCCCCCCCTAGACTATAGTGAGCAGTTCTTC. The genes are TRBV11-2 and TRBJ2-1; maybe TRBD2 (5 bases). This CDR3 has 14 amino acids. V lost 5 bases, J lost 9 bases, and 17 bases lay in between. Germline loops: CDR1 SGHAT, CDR2 FQNNGV.

The V gene is TRBV12-3 or TRBV12-4, the J gene TRBJ2-3; possibly TRBD2 for D (6 bases). The V end lost 0 bases, the J end lost 5 bases, and 12 bases lay between the germline ends. The CDR3 contains 15 residues. CDR3 DNA: TGTGCCAGCAGTTTAGCGGGACTGCGGGGAGATACGCAGTATTTT. Its protein product is CASSLAGLRGDTQYF.

CDR3 in DNA: TGTGCCAGCAGTTCAGGACGGCAGACTAGCACAGATACGCAGTATTTT. Its protein is CASSSGRQTSTDTQYF. V is TRBV12-3 or TRBV12-4 and J is TRBJ2-3, with no clear D. V lost 4 bases and J lost 0, with 14 bases in between. The CDR3 loop spans 16 amino acids.

This clonotype was picked up a small number of times. This chain links TRBV11-2 with TRBJ2-1; 12 bases align to TRBD2. CDR1 SGHAT and CDR2 FQNNGV come from the germline V gene. V was clipped by 4 bases and J by 4 bases; unmatched bases: 17. The CDR3 runs to 20 residues. Written as DNA, the CDR3 is TGTGCCAGCAGCTCGGCCCGAAATCTTCTAGCGGGAGGGATGTACAATGAGCAGTTCTTC. This gives the protein CASSSARNLLAGGMYNEQFF.

The V call is TRBV6-1, the J call TRBJ2-7; D call uncertain. The CDR3 contains 13 residues. Germline V gives CDR1 MNHNS, CDR2 SASEGT. Deletions cut 6 bases from V and 3 bases from J, with 12 bases between. CDR3 protein: CASSRTVHYEQYF. CDR3 coding DNA: TGTGCCAGCAGCCGTACGGTGCACTACGAGCAGTACTTC.

The table lists this clonotype with a few counts. The genes are TRBV5-1 and TRBJ1-1; 7 bases agree with TRBD1. Germline V gene data show CDR1 as SGHRS and CDR2 as YFSETQ. Trimming cost V 0 bases and J 1 base; bases outside gene matches: 9. The length of the CDR3 is 17 residues. The CDR3 sequence is CASSLVVSSGGNTEAFF. The CDR3 DNA reads as TGCGCCAGCAGCTTGGTTGTCAGCTCAGGGGGGAACACTGAAGCTTTCTTT.

This clonotype was observed a handful of times. The chain joins TRBV3-1 to TRBJ1-1; possibly TRBD1 for D (6 bases). V gave up 3 bases and J gave up 2 bases, with 16 bases separating them. CDR1 LGHDT and CDR2 YNNKEL come from the germline V gene (reference sequence). CDR3 length equals 16 residues. This chain's CDR3 is CASSHGGAGANTEAFF. CDR3 DNA sequence: TGTGCCAGCAGCCACGGGGGAGCAGGGGCTAACACTGAAGCTTTCTTT.

This clonotype occurred a few times. The chain couples TRBV9 to TRBJ2-5; 10 nucleotides line up with TRBD2. J lost 5 bases, V lost 0 bases, and 7 bases had no gene match. Germline V gene sequence: CDR1 SGDLS, CDR2 YYNGEE. CDR3 length: 16 residues. The CDR3 reads CASSVDPGLAWETQYF. CDR3 nucleotides: TGTGCCAGCAGCGTAGACCCGGGACTAGCGTGGGAGACCCAGTACTTC. The complete variable domain, with remaining parts taken from reference TRBV9 and TRBJ2-5, reads DSGVTQTPKHLITATGQRVTLRCSPRSGDLSVYWYQQSLDQGLQFLIQYYNGEERAKGNILERFSAQQFPDLHSELNLSSLELGDSALYFCASSVDPGLAWETQYFGPGTRLLVL.

This clonotype was found a few times. This sequence joins TRBV19 and TRBJ1-1; no reliable D call. The V and J ends lost 0 bases and 1 base respectively, with 12 bases between them. There are 16 residues in the CDR3. In germline, CDR1 is LNHDA, CDR2 SQIVND (reference sequence). The CDR3 reads CASSIDHRQANTEAFF. In nucleotides, the CDR3 is TGTGCCAGTAGTATAGATCATCGCCAGGCGAACACTGAAGCTTTCTTT.

This clonotype was observed once. This chain's CDR3 is CASRGAANSPLHF. In DNA form, the CDR3 reads TGTGCCAGTCGGGGTGCGGCCAATTCACCCCTCCACTTT. The genes are TRBV27 and TRBJ1-6; D is unclear. The V gene's germline CDR1 is MNHEY and CDR2 SMNVEV (reference sequence). The CDR3 is made up of 13 amino acids. V shed 9 bases and J shed 7 bases, with 13 bases lying between them.

This clonotype has more than one count but fewer than ten. The gene calls are TRBV5-1 and TRBJ2-7, with 8 bases lining up with TRBD1. The CDR3 contains 15 residues. Germline loops: CDR1 SGHRS, CDR2 YFSETQ. The J segment lost 0 bases and the V segment lost 5 bases, leaving 7 bases of the junction unmatched. CDR3 in amino acids: CASRSDRGSSYEQYF. In nucleotides, the CDR3 is TGCGCCAGCAGATCCGACAGGGGAAGCTCCTACGAGCAGTACTTC.

This clonotype was found a few times. This chain uses TRBV20-1 with TRBJ2-1; D gene unclear. CDR1 DFQATT and CDR2 SNEGSKA come from the germline V gene (reference sequence). The CDR3 length is 11 residues. V shed 5 bases and J shed 9 bases, with 11 bases lying between them. CDR3 residues: CSAPSRVEQFF. In nucleotides, the CDR3 is TGCAGTGCTCCGTCTAGGGTTGAGCAGTTCTTC.

The gene calls are TRBV6-5 and TRBJ2-2, with D perhaps being TRBD1 or TRBD2 (5 bases each). V was clipped by 2 bases and J by 0 bases, with 16 bases between them. This CDR3 region has 18 residues. Germline CDR1 reads MNHEY; CDR2 reads SVGAGI. The CDR3 nucleotides read TGTGCCAGCAGTTACCTACGGGGCGGGCAGACGAACACCGGGGAGCTGTTTTTT. It specifies CASSYLRGGQTNTGELFF.

This clonotype showed up just a few times. J is TRBJ1-5 and V is TRBV20-1, with unresolved D. The CDR3 loop spans 11 amino acids. Germline V lookup: CDR1 DFQATT, CDR2 SNEGSKA (reference sequence). The V end lost 4 bases, the J end lost 5 bases, and 6 bases lay between the germline ends. The CDR3 region has the DNA TGCAGTGCTATTGACGATCAGCCCCAGCATTTT. It is translated as CSAIDDQPQHF.

The rearrangement joins TRBV6-1 to TRBJ2-7; the match to TRBD2 covers 9 bases. Germline V CDR1 and CDR2: MNHNS, SASEGT. The CDR3 is 17 amino acids. V was pared by 4 bases and J by 4 bases, with 14 bases of the junction left unmatched. CDR3 DNA sequence: TGTGCCAGCAGTGTGAGGGTAGCGGGAGACTCGGGATACGAGCAGTACTTC. Residues: CASSVRVAGDSGYEQYF.

V and J are TRBV2 and TRBJ2-1; 8 nucleotides align to TRBD2. The CDR3 runs to 15 residues. J lost 6 bases, V lost 7 bases, and 11 bases had no gene match. In germline, CDR1 is SNHLY, CDR2 FYNNEI. This CDR3 is CASTTPESGSNEQFF. The DNA for the CDR3 is TGTGCCAGCACTACCCCGGAGAGCGGGAGCAATGAGCAGTTCTTC.

At least ten counts were recorded for this clonotype. The chain recombines TRBV12-3 or TRBV12-4 with TRBJ1-4, with a weak D call TRBD1 (5 bases). Deletions cut 4 bases from V and 7 bases from J, with 16 bases between. This CDR3 has 15 amino acids. CDR3 protein: CASSSWGEGSEKLFF. The CDR3 DNA sequence: TGTGCCAGCAGTTCGTGGGGAGAGGGGTCTGAAAAACTGTTTTTT.

The chain couples TRBV10-1 to TRBJ2-7; D is perhaps TRBD2 (5 bases). V shed 6 bases and J shed 1 base, with 13 bases lying between them. The germline V gene encodes CDR1 WNHNN and CDR2 SYGVQD (reference sequence). This CDR3 contains 14 residues. The CDR3 is CASSRDKGSYEQYF. The CDR3 nucleotides read TGCGCCAGCAGCCGGGATAAGGGATCCTACGAGCAGTACTTC.

This clonotype has only a few counts. The V and J genes are TRBV5-1 and TRBJ2-7, with 11 nucleotides matching TRBD2. The CDR3 totals 14 residues. Germline V CDR1 and CDR2: SGHRS, YFSETQ. V shed 5 bases and J 3 bases; nucleotides not matched to a gene: 4. CDR3 DNA sequence: TGCGCCAGCAGAACCGGGACTAGCGGCTACGAGCAGTACTTC. This translates into CASRTGTSGYEQYF.

The sample holds a few counts of this clonotype. The chain recombines TRBV12-3 or TRBV12-4 with TRBJ1-4; weak D call: TRBD1 (5 bases). Deletions cut 6 bases from V and 8 bases from J, with 16 bases between. The CDR3 consists of 14 residues. CDR3: CASSMSRVSEKLFF. In nucleotides, the CDR3 is TGTGCCAGCAGCATGAGCAGGGTATCAGAAAAACTGTTTTTT.

This clonotype was counted a single time. The chain joins TRBV7-2 to TRBJ2-7, with 7 bases lining up with TRBD2. Germline CDR1 reads SGHTA; CDR2 reads FQGNSA. V was pared by 0 bases and J by 4 bases, with 6 bases of the junction left unmatched. This CDR3 region has 15 residues. The CDR3 loop reads CASSLAGGLAYEQYF. CDR3 bases: TGTGCCAGCAGCTTAGCGGGGGGGTTAGCTTACGAGCAGTACTTC.

This clonotype was observed a few times. CDR3 in amino acids: CASSQGWQVDAPQHF. CDR3 coding DNA: TGTGCCAGCAGCCAAGGCTGGCAGGTCGACGCGCCCCAGCATTTT. This chain joins TRBV3-1 and TRBJ1-5; no firm D call. In germline, CDR1 is LGHDT, CDR2 YNNKEL (reference sequence). This CDR3 is 15 amino acids long. V shed 1 base and J shed 9 bases, with 16 bases lying between them.

This clonotype was recorded at least ten times. The V call is TRBV20-1, the J call TRBJ2-2, with TRBD1 matching over 7 bases. Germline V gene sequence: CDR1 DFQATT, CDR2 SNEGSKA (reference sequence). The CDR3 is 16 residues long. J gave up 3 bases and V 3 bases, and 10 bases lay outside the gene matches. The CDR3 loop is CSARVGGRSYTGELFF. DNA of the CDR3: TGCAGTGCTAGGGTAGGGGGCAGGTCCTACACCGGGGAGCTGTTTTTT.

As regards this clonotype: With a much larger clone just one base away, this may be a read error. The gene calls are TRBV2 and TRBJ2-3, with 7 bases matching TRBD2. The ends lost 6 bases at V and 0 bases at J; junction bases unmatched: 3. CDR1 and CDR2 (germline): SNHLY, FYNNEI. The CDR3 loop spans 14 amino acids. This CDR3 is CASSVAGSTDTQYF. The CDR3 DNA is TGTGCCAGCAGCGTAGCGGGTAGCACAGATACGCAGTATTTT.